The 16 T cell receptor beta chains listed next were all sequenced from one sample in a study of shared clonotypes between healthy human individuals. Produced via immunoSEQ multiplex PCR; TCRdb's table is partial and in-frame only. The table records about 2 million clones, 85% to 95% of them present only once. Material for sequencing was naive CD4+ T cells sorted from blood. Documented subset: CD45RA+ positively selected. Every receptor here comes from a man between 18 and 29 years old in good health.

The genes are TRBV9 and TRBJ1-2; D ambiguous. The CDR3 has 12 residues. Germline CDR1 and CDR2: SGDLS and YYNGEE. Trimming removed 6 bases at V and 2 bases at J, with 8 bases between. The chain's CDR3 is CASTPLNYGYTF. The DNA for the CDR3 is TGTGCCAGCACTCCGCTCAACTATGGCTACACCTTC. The full variable domain, with the rest looked up from reference TRBV9 and TRBJ1-2, is DSGVTQTPKHLITATGQRVTLRCSPRSGDLSVYWYQQSLDQGLQFLIQYYNGEERAKGNILERFSAQQFPDLHSELNLSSLELGDSALYFCASTPLNYGYTFGSGTRLTVV.

This sequence joins TRBV2 and TRBJ1-3; a possible D gene is TRBD1 (5 bases). The CDR3 covers 16 residues. V was trimmed by 5 bases and J by 6 bases, leaving 20 bases between them. CDR1 SNHLY and CDR2 FYNNEI come from the germline V gene. The CDR3 is CASSTRSGSNLNTIYF. CDR3 in DNA: TGTGCCAGCAGTACCCGATCAGGGTCCAACCTAAACACCATATATTTT.

The genes are TRBV7-9 and TRBJ2-7; 7 nucleotides agree with TRBD1. CDR1 and CDR2 (germline): SEHNR, FQNEAQ (reference sequence). The ends lost 1 base at V and 3 bases at J; junction bases unmatched: 3. The CDR3 runs 14 residues. As DNA, the CDR3 is TGTGCCAGCAGCTTAGGAGCAGGGGGCTACGAGCAGTACTTC. Encoded protein: CASSLGAGGYEQYF.

The CDR3 region has the DNA TGTGCCAGCAGCGTAGCACGCGGGTTCGATGAGCAGTTCTTC. This translates into CASSVARGFDEQFF. The gene calls are TRBV9 and TRBJ2-1, with D possibly being TRBD2 (5 bases). The CDR3 runs 14 residues. V was pared by 0 bases and J by 8 bases, with 12 bases between. Looked up from germline, CDR1 is SGDLS and CDR2 is YYNGEE.

This chain connects TRBV30 to TRBJ2-3; either TRBD1 or TRBD2 may supply D (5 bases each). Germline V lookup: CDR1 GTSNPN, CDR2 SVGIG (reference sequence). The length of the CDR3 is 16 residues. V was clipped by 0 bases and J by 3 bases, with 16 bases between them. The CDR3 reads CAWSVPGPSPTDTQYF. CDR3 DNA sequence: TGTGCCTGGAGTGTCCCGGGACCTAGCCCAACAGATACGCAGTATTTT.

This clone was recorded only once. At the DNA level, this CDR3 is encoded by other sequences in the same sample as well. The chain uses TRBV5-1 and TRBJ1-5, with a tentative D call TRBD1 (5 bases). V lost 4 bases and J 0 bases, leaving 11 bases between the germline ends. Germline-derived CDR1 and CDR2 are SGHRS and YFSETQ. CDR3 length: 15 amino acids. The CDR3 sequence: CASSLLGDSNQPQHF. CDR3 DNA: TGCGCCAGCAGCCTCCTGGGGGATAGCAATCAGCCCCAGCATTTT. Supplemented by reference TRBV5-1 and TRBJ1-5, the full variable domain reads KAGVTQTPRYLIKTRGQQVTLSCSPISGHRSVSWYQQTPGQGLQFLFEYFSETQRNKGNFPGRFSGRQFSNSRSEMNVSTLELGDSALYLCASSLLGDSNQPQHFGDGTRLSIL.

V gene TRBV6-4 combines with J gene TRBJ2-7, with 8 bases matching TRBD2. This CDR3 is built from 17 residues. Germline CDR1 MRHNA, CDR2 SNTAGT. The J segment lost 7 bases and the V segment lost 3 bases, leaving 17 bases of the junction unmatched. The CDR3: CASSDRRAGELPLEQYF. The DNA for the CDR3 is TGTGCCAGCAGTGATAGGCGAGCGGGGGAACTCCCCCTTGAGCAGTACTTC.

This rearrangement joins TRBV11-2 to TRBJ2-5, with 14 bases fitting TRBD2. The CDR3 totals 17 residues. With 3 bases clipped from V and 4 bases from J, the junction kept 7 bases outside the gene matches. CDR1 SGHAT and CDR2 FQNNGV come from the germline V gene. CDR3 sequence (DNA): TGTGCCAGCAGCTTGGCGGGACTAGCGGGAGTTTCAGAGACCCAGTACTTC. Its protein product is CASSLAGLAGVSETQYF.

As for this clone: Other DNA sequences in this specimen translate into the identical CDR3. V is TRBV30 and J is TRBJ2-7; D is tentatively TRBD1 or TRBD2 (5 bases each). There are 11 residues in the CDR3. Germline V gene data show CDR1 as GTSNPN and CDR2 as SVGIG (reference sequence). V gave up 4 bases and J gave up 3 bases, with 7 bases separating them. The CDR3 nucleotides read TGTGCCTGGACAGGGAGCTACGAGCAGTACTTC. Translated: CAWTGSYEQYF.

Here the CDR3 reads CASSQDRNTEAFF. The CDR3 nucleotides read TGCGCCAGCAGCCAAGATAGGAACACTGAAGCTTTCTTT. The chain links TRBV4-1 to TRBJ1-1; no definite D call. Germline-derived CDR1 and CDR2 are MGHRA and YSYEKL. V shed 0 bases and J shed 1 base, with 3 bases lying between them. CDR3 length: 13 residues.

V and J are TRBV4-1 and TRBJ1-4, with a possible D match to TRBD1 (5 bases). There are 13 residues in the CDR3. Trimming pared 0 bases from V and 13 bases from J, leaving 12 bases between. Germline V gene sequence: CDR1 MGHRA, CDR2 YSYEKL. CDR3 sequence reads: CASSQDFSGGLFF. DNA of the CDR3: TGCGCCAGCAGCCAAGATTTCTCCGGGGGACTGTTTTTT.

As for this clone: Other nucleotide sequences from this sample produce the same CDR3. The chain joins TRBV7-2 to TRBJ1-5, with TRBD1 as a possible D gene (5 bases). CDR1 SGHTA and CDR2 FQGNSA come from the germline V gene. V gave up 2 bases and J gave up 7 bases, with 12 bases separating them. The CDR3 spans 14 residues. In nucleotides, the CDR3 is TGTGCCAGCAGCTTAAGGCAGGGCGGGCAGCCCCAGCATTTT. It codes for CASSLRQGGQPQHF.

V is TRBV5-6 and J is TRBJ2-7; D is possibly TRBD1 or TRBD2 (6 bases each). Looked up from germline, CDR1 is SGHDT and CDR2 is YYEEEE. V lost 3 bases and J lost 7, with 14 bases in between. CDR3 length: 13 amino acids. The CDR3 coding sequence is TGTGCCAGCAGCTGGTACAGGGCGGGGGAGCAGTACTTC. Protein product: CASSWYRAGEQYF.

The chain couples TRBV7-2 to TRBJ1-1; 7 nucleotides align to TRBD1. The V segment lost 2 bases and the J segment 4 bases; nucleotides outside the gene matches: 13. The CDR3 sequence is 17 residues long. Germline CDR1 and CDR2: SGHTA and FQGNSA. The DNA for the CDR3 is TGTGCCAGCAGCTTAACCCCGACAGGGTTCAGGGGCACTGAAGCTTTCTTT. As protein: CASSLTPTGFRGTEAFF.

V is TRBV5-1 and J is TRBJ2-5, with 8 bases fitting TRBD1. This CDR3 is 14 amino acids long. Germline V gene lookup returns CDR1 SGHRS and CDR2 YFSETQ. J gave up 5 bases and V 4 bases, and 7 bases lay outside the gene matches. CDR3 in DNA: TGCGCCAGCAGCCCAGGGGGCGCAACGGAGACCCAGTACTTC. The encoded protein is CASSPGGATETQYF.

A word on this clone: This sample includes further DNA sequences coding for the same CDR3. The CDR3 DNA follows: TGTGCCAGCAGCGCCGGCACAGGGACCGGGGAGCTGTTTTTT. Its translation is CASSAGTGTGELFF. This chain joins TRBV9 and TRBJ2-2; a possible D gene is TRBD1 (6 bases). This CDR3 is built from 14 residues. The ends were cut back, 3 bases at V and 5 bases at J, with 11 bases in the middle. Germline assignment: CDR1 SGDLS and CDR2 YYNGEE.